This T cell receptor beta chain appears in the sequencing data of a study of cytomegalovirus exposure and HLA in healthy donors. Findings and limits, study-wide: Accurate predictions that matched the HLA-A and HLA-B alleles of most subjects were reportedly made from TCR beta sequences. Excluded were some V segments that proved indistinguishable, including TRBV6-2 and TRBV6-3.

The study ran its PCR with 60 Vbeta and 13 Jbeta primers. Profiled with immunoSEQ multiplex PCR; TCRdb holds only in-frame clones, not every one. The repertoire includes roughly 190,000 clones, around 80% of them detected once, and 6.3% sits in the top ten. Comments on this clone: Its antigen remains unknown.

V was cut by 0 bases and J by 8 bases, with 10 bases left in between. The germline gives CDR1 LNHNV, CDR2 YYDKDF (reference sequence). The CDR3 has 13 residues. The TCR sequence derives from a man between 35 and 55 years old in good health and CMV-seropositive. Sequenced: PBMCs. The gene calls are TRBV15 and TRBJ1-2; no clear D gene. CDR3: CATSREETMGYTF. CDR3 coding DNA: TGTGCCACCAGCAGAGAGGAGACGATGGGCTACACCTTC. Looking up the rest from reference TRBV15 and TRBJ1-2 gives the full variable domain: DAMVIQNPRYQVTQFGKPVTLSCSQTLNHNVMYWYQQKSSQAPKLLFHYYDKDFNNEADTPDNFQSRRPNTSFCFLDIRSPGLGDTAMYLCATSREETMGYTFGSGTRLTVV.